Given below is one T cell receptor beta chain in context. No cognate antigen has been identified for it. Nothing much larger sits one base from this clone, and base qualities are not available. Other DNA sequences of this sample code for an identical CDR3. TCR CDR3 regions were amplified from genomic DNA by multiplex PCR using the deep immunoSEQ assay. For each cell subset, the extracted genomic DNA was distributed evenly across all wells of several immunoSEQ 96-well plates, and each plate served as one replicate. For sorted subsets, each replicate PCR was loaded with roughly 200 ng genomic DNA, equivalent to 32,000 or so T cell genomes. Purified libraries were measured with a Qubit 3.0 fluorometer, size-checked on a Bioanalyzer 2100, and measured again with the KAPA Library Quantification kit. A separate single-read 150-cycle Illumina NextSeq 550 flow cell was used to sequence each immunoSEQ 96-well plate. On the authors' methods: Because only junctional sequences without quality scores were contained in the immunoSEQ output, filtering matching that applied to full-length reads could not be performed. To assign V/J genes and CDR3, sequences were annotated against IMGT germline references using PyIR, a Python wrapper for IgBLAST v1.9. Reads were removed for weak V/J assignments (E-value above 1e-6), missing CDR3, stop codons, out-of-frame junctions, or ambiguous translated residues. V3J clonotypes were defined by identical inferred V gene, J gene, and CDR3 amino acid sequence. The percentage overlap between two repertoires was calculated by dividing the number of shared unique clonotypes by the size of the smaller repertoire. Richness of each repertoire was evaluated using RTK rarefaction, the Chao1 estimator, and Recon v2.1 estimates of unobserved clonotypes. OLGA was used to compute generation probabilities for all TCRbeta clonotypes that the gDNA method yielded from a few donors. The table was pulled from immuneACCESS by TCRdb, which kept in-frame rearrangements only. Such tables lose some clones; where checked, under half of the loss comes from unresolved V genes, and the rest has no known cause. The V and J calls and clone size were taken over from that table, and D and trimming were inferred from the DNA. Within this sample are around 2.1 million clones, with 93% of them counted one time only. Under 2% of the sample comes from the top ten.

The entry originates in a study of shared clonotypes between healthy human individuals (dated by TCRdb to the early 2020s). For context, the study as a whole: A couple of women and a few men aged 18 to 49 years were included in the cohort. For each donor, CD4 naive and CD4 memory were each run on three plates, CD8 naive on two plates, and CD8 memory on one plate. To estimate repertoire size and how much clonotypes are shared between individuals, the study performed deep sequencing of blood TCR repertoires from a few healthy adults. Different laboratories and diverse techniques were used to prepare libraries and sequence TCR repertoires, to increase sequencing depth and limit assay-specific biases. Between about 0.85 and 8.9 billion PBMCs per donor were obtained by leukapheresis. The full study reports these points: The small number of donors limited the genetic and exposure-history diversity represented. Larger estimated clonotype richness was generally found for naive subsets than for memory subsets. Sampling was restricted to blood, and TCR repertoires in tissue are likely to differ from TCR repertoires in blood. Rarefaction of sorted-subset datasets indicated incomplete sequencing despite the large sequencing depth. Compared with non-shared clonotypes, clonotypes shared by all four sorted-subset donors had higher generation probabilities. Based on pairwise subsampling, the degree of clonotype sharing among donors was expected to be affected by sequencing depth. When four donors were compared, the shared fraction of clonotypes was about 5.5% for naive CD4, roughly 3.4% for naive CD8, about 2.5% for memory CD4, and around 0.4% for memory CD8.

CD8 naive samples were CD45RO-negative cells positively selected for CCR7, giving a CD45RA+CCR7+ population that excluded TemRA cells. The donors were healthy, HIV-negative adults who had no recently reported acute infections or vaccinations. All donors were Caucasian adults living in Nashville, Tennessee, USA. After blood collection by leukapheresis, PBMCs were isolated using Ficoll-Histopaque density gradient centrifugation and then cryopreserved in the vapor phase of liquid nitrogen. Analytical flow cytometry was used to check the purity and quantity of every magnetically sorted T cell population. From each sorted fraction, genomic DNA was isolated and quantified by UV absorbance on a Nanodrop 2000c. V is shortened by 6 bases, J by 3 bases, and the region joining them spans 4 bases. CDR1 and CDR2 are drawn from the germline V gene (reference sequence): SEHNR, FQNEAQ. The CDR3 numbers 11 residues from cysteine through phenylalanine. Only the CDR3 DNA stays, 33 bases, in frame from base 1.

The chain employs TRBV7-9 and TRBJ2-3, with no confident D gene call. Input material: naive CD8+ T cells from PBMCs. This specimen's cell subset or site label, interpreted: CD45RA+CCR7+. The source is a man aged 18 to 30 in good health. Some clones in this sample may be carry-over from other donors' samples. The bases are TGTGCCAGCAGGGGGACAGATACGCAGTATTTT. Its protein is CASRGTDTQYF.